This T cell receptor beta chain was observed in a study of CD8 T cells in Susac syndrome (dated by TCRdb to between 2018 and 2021). Regarding the complete study: The study used repertoire sequencing to test whether antigen drove CD8+ T cell activation and differentiation in Susac syndrome. The clonality of the CD8+ T cell repertoire was compared across around twelve healthy donors, some 14 Susac syndrome patients and 15 multiple sclerosis patients. Beyond this particular receptor, the publication reports: The study acknowledged that relatively few individuals were included in the TCR sequencing and HLA analysis.

Trimming at the junction amounts to 3 bases on V and 6 bases on J, and the germline ends lie 10 bases apart. The germline V gene supplies CDR1 SGDLS and CDR2 YYNGEE. The CDR3 holds 13 amino acids from the cysteine to the phenylalanine. The only DNA kept is the CDR3, 39 bases in frame from the first base. A remark on this clonotype: Which antigen it targets is not known. There are no base qualities to consult, and no much larger clone falls within one base.

RNA was extracted with the RNeasy kit and roughly 0.5 to 1 ug was reverse transcribed using random hexamers. The immunoSEQ multiplex PCR assay, covering 54 Vbeta and 13 Jbeta segments, was used to amplify TCR beta CDR3 regions. Bias from PCR amplification was corrected by using a synthetic template baseline for primer optimization and for computational correction. Per the original workflow: Only productive sequences were kept, with reads annotated to V, D and J genes according to IMGT and analyzed in immunoSEQ Analyzer. Clonality was calculated as one minus the Shannon entropy normalized by log2 of the number of productive unique sequences. For each patient and control, public and private clones were evaluated among the 100 most prevalent clones. A clone was defined as Susac-specific if it was absent from the healthy and MS cohorts, from some 1,100 published viral clones and from other ImmuneACCESS disease sequences. TCRdb cleaned the public reads at Q25 with fastp, built clones with MiXCR and kept in-frame beta chains. Every entry covers one CDR3 protein and lists the most common genes and DNA from its rows. The V and J calls come from TCRdb's annotation, not from the publication. The sample includes about 50,000 distinct CDR3 sequences, with 93% observed a single time. The ten largest make up 0.5% to 0.6% of the sample.

Peripheral blood CD8+ and CD4+ T cells from healthy donors, Susac syndrome patients and multiple sclerosis patients were profiled using high-throughput TCR beta sequencing. The multiple sclerosis controls were treatment-naive patients whose relapsing-remitting disease, either stable or active, fulfilled the revised McDonald criteria. Bulk CD8+ and CD4+ T cells were purified by magnetic negative isolation, whereas CD8+ TEMRA cells were enriched by FACS. Blood was collected in EDTA tubes and processed within 24 hours, with PBMCs isolated through density gradient centrifugation. PBMCs intended for TCR sequencing were frozen in liquid nitrogen and were later thawed in a 37 degrees C water bath. The sorted or isolated CD4+, CD8+ and CD8+ TEMRA cells had a purity of 90% or higher.

The chain uses TRBV9 and TRBJ1-5; no D gene is confidently identified. This receptor was identified in a human donor with multiple sclerosis. The material sequenced was CD8+ T cells from PBMCs. The CDR3 region: CASSERRAQPQHF. The bases read TGTGCCAGCAGCGAGAGAAGGGCTCAGCCCCAGCATTTT. The full variable domain, with segments outside the CDR3 supplied by the reference TRBV9 and TRBJ1-5 proteins, appears as DSGVTQTPKHLITATGQRVTLRCSPRSGDLSVYWYQQSLDQGLQFLIQYYNGEERAKGNILERFSAQQFPDLHSELNLSSLELGDSALYFCASSERRAQPQHFGDGTRLSIL.